The TCR beta chain under discussion was sequenced for a study of cytomegalovirus exposure and HLA in healthy donors. Study-level findings and limits: More than 15,000 TCR beta sequences were associated with HLA alleles at 0.05 false discovery rate in a later analysis. The study assumed roughly uniform donor sequencing depth for presence/absence analyses. A reported reduction in N-insertions relative to the 666-donor mean was seen in an Asian-associated ancestry cluster in a later analysis.

Per germline, CDR1 SGHDT and CDR2 YYEEEE. V lost 4 bases and J 3 bases, leaving 22 bases between the germline ends. The CDR3 length is 17 residues. PCR employed 60 Vbeta and 13 Jbeta primers. The method was immunoSEQ multiplex PCR; TCRdb's version includes in-frame clones alone and lacks a portion of them. The data hold 200,000 to 250,000 clones, with about 75% observed a single time. On this clone itself: The antigen is undetermined.

Sequences were obtained from PBMCs. The TCR originated in a woman aged 25-40 years in good health and CMV-seronegative. The V gene is TRBV5-6, the J gene TRBJ1-2; D possibly corresponds to TRBD1 (6 bases). The CDR3 DNA reads as TGTGCCAGCAGCCCTACCTTGGAGGGGGGGCTTGACTATGGCTACACCTTC. Protein: CASSPTLEGGLDYGYTF.